Shown below are 32 T cell receptor beta chains from a single sample sequenced in a study of blood T cell repertoires in COVID-19. Some clones are missing from TCRdb's copy, which holds only in-frame ones; the method was immunoSEQ multiplex PCR. The profile shows around 140,000 clones, 80% to 90% of them singletons. The sample was peripheral blood. The receptor source for this set is a man aged 50 or older with active or convalescent COVID-19.

This clone came up a few times. The chain recombines TRBV19 with TRBJ2-7; 8 nucleotides agree with TRBD1. Trimming removed 7 bases from V and 0 bases from J; junction bases left unmatched: 5. Germline assignment: CDR1 LNHDA and CDR2 SQIVND (reference sequence). The CDR3 runs 14 residues. CDR3 residues: CASTDRGLSYEQYF. CDR3 nucleotide sequence: TGTGCCAGTACCGACAGGGGCCTCTCCTACGAGCAGTACTTC.

This clone has just one count. A read error may be the cause here, since a much bigger clone is one base away. The chain couples TRBV10-3 to TRBJ2-7; 11 nucleotides agree with TRBD1. V lost 6 bases and J lost 2; bases outside the gene matches: 3. CDR3 length: 14 residues. Germline CDR1 reads ENHRY; CDR2 reads SYGVKD. The DNA of the CDR3 is TGTGCCATCAGCTTGGGACAGGGGGCCTACGAGCAGTACTTC. Amino acids: CAISLGQGAYEQYF.

V and J are TRBV5-1 and TRBJ2-5; D is unresolved. The CDR3 spans 11 residues. CDR1 is SGHRS, CDR2 YFSETQ, per germline. The ends were cut back, 3 bases at V and 5 bases at J, with 5 bases in the middle. The CDR3 nucleotides read TGCGCCAGCAGCTCCTTTGAGACCCAGTACTTC. It translates to CASSSFETQYF.

This chain connects TRBV12-3 or TRBV12-4 to TRBJ2-1; the D gene is possibly TRBD2 (6 bases). The CDR3 is 13 residues long. V was cut by 6 bases and J by 12 bases, with 18 bases left in between. In DNA, the CDR3 is TGTGCCAGCAGGAGGGACTCCCCCAAGGGGCAGTTCTTC. It is translated as CASRRDSPKGQFF.

This chain connects TRBV2 to TRBJ1-2; possible D gene TRBD1, 6 bases. V lost 5 bases to trimming and J lost 8 bases, with 15 bases between them. CDR1 is SNHLY, CDR2 FYNNEI, per germline. This CDR3 region has 13 residues. DNA for the CDR3: TGTGCCAGCAGTTACCACAGGGATGACGGCTACACCTTC. Its protein is CASSYHRDDGYTF.

This clone appeared once. J is TRBJ2-3 and V is TRBV29-1; no firm D call. Germline-derived CDR1 and CDR2 are SQVTM and ANQGSEA. The V gene lost 1 base and the J gene lost 1 base, with 6 bases spanning the gap. This CDR3 spans 13 amino acids. The CDR3 region is CSVEGQGTDTQYF. The CDR3 DNA reads as TGCAGCGTTGAAGGCCAGGGCACAGATACGCAGTATTTT.

This chain uses TRBV4-1 with TRBJ1-2, with D maybe TRBD1 (5 bases). Trimming shortened V by 0 bases and J by 2 bases, and 7 bases separated the two germline ends. The CDR3 sequence is 14 residues long. Germline lookup yields CDR1 MGHRA and CDR2 YSYEKL. CDR3: CASSQDGQNYGYTF. As DNA, the CDR3 is TGCGCCAGCAGCCAAGATGGACAAAACTATGGCTACACCTTC.

The chain joins TRBV10-3 to TRBJ2-7; D is perhaps TRBD1 (6 bases). The length of the CDR3 is 14 residues. Germline values: CDR1 ENHRY, CDR2 SYGVKD. V lost 6 bases and J lost 4, with 16 bases in between. The CDR3 DNA reads TGTGCCATCAGGGAACAGGGATCGGGGTACGAGCAGTACTTC. Its translation: CAIREQGSGYEQYF.

The J gene is TRBJ2-6, the V gene TRBV15; D is perhaps TRBD2 (6 bases). The CDR3 sequence is 14 residues long. Germline lookup yields CDR1 LNHNV and CDR2 YYDKDF (reference sequence). The V end was cut by 8 bases, the J end by 2 bases, with 10 bases between. The CDR3 sequence is CATRRDPGANVLTF. The CDR3 coding sequence is TGTGCCACCCGGCGGGATCCTGGGGCCAACGTCCTGACTTTC.

In its sample, this clone was seen once. V gene TRBV5-6 combines with J gene TRBJ1-1, with no clear D. CDR1 SGHDT and CDR2 YYEEEE come from the germline V gene. V gave up 4 bases and J gave up 6 bases, with 10 bases separating them. The CDR3 loop spans 12 amino acids. CDR3 sequence (DNA): TGTGCCAGCAGCGAGGACTCTGCTGAAGCTTTCTTT. Its translation is CASSEDSAEAFF. The whole variable domain, remainder taken from reference TRBV5-6 and TRBJ1-1, is DAGVTQSPTHLIKTRGQQVTLRCSPKSGHDTVSWYQQALGQGPQFIFQYYEEEERQRGNFPDRFSGHQFPNYSSELNVNALLLGDSALYLCASSEDSAEAFFGQGTRLTVV.

The chain has TRBV14 and TRBJ2-7; 7 nucleotides line up with TRBD1. The germline V gene encodes CDR1 SGHDN and CDR2 FVKESK. The CDR3 is 21 residues long. Unmatched junction bases numbered 24, after V lost 2 bases and J lost 2 bases. The CDR3 DNA sequence: TGTGCCAGCAGCCAATTTAACAGGGGCACCCTACGGGACAGTACACCCTACGAGCAGTACTTC. Translating it yields CASSQFNRGTLRDSTPYEQYF.

The genes are TRBV11-3 and TRBJ2-6, with a weak D call TRBD2 (6 bases). The CDR3 runs to 15 residues. Trimming took 2 bases from V and 2 from J, leaving 7 bases between them. From germline, CDR1 is SGHNT and CDR2 YENEEA. The CDR3 nucleotides read TGTGCCAGCAGCTTAACGGGGGCTGGGGCCAACGTCCTGACTTTC. Protein: CASSLTGAGANVLTF.

The chain uses TRBV19 and TRBJ1-1; D gene uncertain. V shed 4 bases and J shed 3 bases, with 12 bases lying between them. The germline CDR1 and CDR2 sequences are LNHDA and SQIVND (reference sequence). The CDR3 consists of 14 residues. CDR3 sequence: CASSTLLGHTEAFF. The CDR3 DNA reads TGTGCCAGTAGTACCCTTTTGGGCCACACTGAAGCTTTCTTT.

The V gene is TRBV6-5, the J gene TRBJ2-7, with D possibly matching TRBD2 (5 bases). The CDR3 is 14 amino acids. Looked up from germline, CDR1 is MNHEY and CDR2 is SVGAGI. Trimming pared 4 bases from V and 2 bases from J, leaving 12 bases between. The CDR3: CASSSPSRPYEQYF. CDR3 nucleotides: TGTGCCAGCAGTTCCCCTAGCCGTCCCTACGAGCAGTACTTC.

The gene calls are TRBV20-1 and TRBJ1-1, with no clear D. Germline V gene data show CDR1 as DFQATT and CDR2 as SNEGSKA (reference sequence). V was cut by 6 bases and J by 10 bases, with 12 bases left in between. This CDR3 is built from 10 residues. The CDR3 nucleotides read TGCAGTGCCCAAGAATCAGGAGCTTTCTTT. Translated: CSAQESGAFF.

The chain uses TRBV2 and TRBJ1-6; TRBD1 agrees at 9 bases. Germline CDR1 is SNHLY and CDR2 is FYNNEI. The CDR3 spans 15 residues. Trimming at V came to 6 bases and at J to 5 bases, leaving 5 bases not matched to a gene. CDR3 in DNA: TGTGCCAGCAGGGGACAGGGATACAATAATTCACCCCTCCACTTT. Translating gives CASRGQGYNNSPLHF.

This chain links TRBV12-3 or TRBV12-4 with TRBJ1-5; D gene unclear. The length of the CDR3 is 13 residues. V dropped 5 bases and J dropped 15 bases, with 20 bases sitting between them. Here the CDR3 reads CASSGSEAEGRHF. The CDR3 coding sequence is TGTGCCAGCAGTGGGAGCGAGGCAGAAGGGCGGCATTTT.

The V and J genes are TRBV5-4 and TRBJ1-2, with D uncertain. V gave up 4 bases and J gave up 4 bases, with 14 bases separating them. Germline V gene lookup returns CDR1 SGHNT and CDR2 YYREEE (reference sequence). CDR3 length equals 14 residues. For the CDR3, the DNA is TGTGCCAGCAGCGCCGACCGAAGAGGCTATGGCTACACCTTC. It yields the protein CASSADRRGYGYTF. Supplemented by reference TRBV5-4 and TRBJ1-2, the full variable domain reads ETGVTQSPTHLIKTRGQQVTLRCSSQSGHNTVSWYQQALGQGPQFIFQYYREEENGRGNFPPRFSGLQFPNYSSELNVNALELDDSALYLCASSADRRGYGYTFGSGTRLTVV.

This sequence joins TRBV12-3 or TRBV12-4 and TRBJ1-6; unclear D gene. The ends were cut back, 3 bases at V and 10 bases at J, with 10 bases in the middle. This CDR3 comprises 13 residues. DNA of the CDR3: TGTGCCAGCAGTTTGTACAACGAATCACCCCTCCACTTT. It is translated as CASSLYNESPLHF.

This clone was seen only a few times. The chain uses TRBV2 and TRBJ1-5; 9 bases fit TRBD1. Germline CDR1 is SNHLY and CDR2 is FYNNEI. After removal of 2 bases from V and 6 bases from J, the junction contained 5 bases not matched to a gene. This CDR3 spans 15 amino acids. This CDR3 reads CASSEMTGGAQPQHF. The CDR3 region has the DNA TGTGCCAGCAGTGAAATGACAGGGGGGGCTCAGCCCCAGCATTTT.

The J gene is TRBJ1-2, the V gene TRBV18; 9 bases are a match to TRBD1. Germline loops: CDR1 KGHSH, CDR2 LQKENI. Unmatched junction bases numbered 10, after V lost 6 bases and J lost 8 bases. This CDR3 has 14 residues. DNA of the CDR3: TGTGCCAGCTCCCGACAGGGGGATGTGTCGGGCTACACCTTC. Translation: CASSRQGDVSGYTF.

The chain uses TRBV7-9 and TRBJ1-5, with 8 bases identical to TRBD1. Per the germline V gene, CDR1 is SEHNR and CDR2 is FQNEAQ (reference sequence). V lost 8 bases and J lost 6; bases outside the gene matches: 3. This CDR3 has 12 amino acids. CDR3 coding DNA: TGTGCCAGCGGACAGGGAGTTCAGCCCCAGCATTTT. Translated, it gives CASGQGVQPQHF.

V gene TRBV9 combines with J gene TRBJ1-3; 7 bases are shared with TRBD1. V lost 4 bases to trimming and J lost 2 bases; unmatched junction nucleotides: 6. This CDR3 has 15 amino acids. From germline, CDR1 is SGDLS and CDR2 YYNGEE. The CDR3 coding sequence is TGTGCCAGCAGCCGCCGAGGGACAGCTGGAAACACCATATATTTT. Residues: CASSRRGTAGNTIYF.

This clone was seen only a few times. The chain combines TRBV5-4 with TRBJ1-1, with TRBD1 matching 7 bases. CDR3 size: 15 residues. V was clipped by 4 bases and J by 7 bases; unmatched bases: 13. Per the germline V gene, CDR1 is SGHNT and CDR2 is YYREEE (reference sequence). The CDR3, as DNA: TGTGCCAGCAGCCCAGGACAGGTGGCTCTTGGTGAAGCTTTCTTT. Its translation: CASSPGQVALGEAFF.

The chain recombines TRBV3-1 (or the pseudogene TRBV3-2) with TRBJ2-5; TRBD2 might be the D (6 bases). Trimming took off 0 bases at V and 3 bases at J, with 17 bases between the two ends. The CDR3 totals 17 residues. In germline, CDR1 is LGHDT, CDR2 YNNKEL (reference sequence). In DNA, the CDR3 is TGTGCCAGCAGCCAAGAAACAGCGGGTCTCAGGGAAGAGACCCAGTACTTC. Its translation: CASSQETAGLREETQYF.

This clone showed up just once. The chain combines TRBV5-5 with TRBJ1-2; 10 bases fit TRBD1. V lost 4 bases and J lost 3; bases outside the gene matches: 6. There are 15 residues in the CDR3. Per the germline V gene, CDR1 is SGHKS and CDR2 is YYEKEE (reference sequence). The CDR3 is CASSHVTGGDYGYTF. As DNA, the CDR3 is TGTGCCAGCAGCCACGTGACAGGGGGCGACTATGGCTACACCTTC.

The chain links TRBV11-2 to TRBJ2-5, with D maybe TRBD1 (5 bases). Trimming removed 4 bases at V and 5 bases at J, with 11 bases between. Germline CDR1 reads SGHAT; CDR2 reads FQNNGV. The CDR3 covers 13 residues. CDR3 in DNA: TGTGCCAGCAGCTCTCGCAGGGTCGAGACCCAGTACTTC. This encodes CASSSRRVETQYF.

The chain's CDR3 is CASSLGGRLSNQPQHF. The CDR3 DNA sequence: TGTGCCAGCAGCTTAGGGGGGCGTCTTAGCAATCAGCCCCAGCATTTT. The chain carries TRBV7-8 and TRBJ1-5; possible D gene TRBD1, 6 bases. Germline-derived CDR1 and CDR2 are SGHVS and FQNEAQ. The CDR3 is made up of 16 amino acids. With 1 base removed from V and 0 bases from J, the gap between germline ends came to 10 bases.

A few counts support this clone. V usage is TRBV5-4 and J usage is TRBJ2-4; 10 positions agree with TRBD2. V was pared by 2 bases and J by 2 bases, with 4 bases of the junction left unmatched. The CDR3 runs 16 residues. Germline CDR1 SGHNT, CDR2 YYREEE (reference sequence). CDR3 nucleotide sequence: TGTGCCAGCAGCTTACAGCGGGAGGGTTCCAAAAACATTCAGTACTTC. This sequence encodes CASSLQREGSKNIQYF.

The rearrangement uses TRBV11-2 and TRBJ1-1; TRBD1 matches 8 bases. The V segment lost 4 bases and the J segment 4 bases; nucleotides outside the gene matches: 5. CDR1 is SGHAT and CDR2 is FQNNGV in the germline V gene. This CDR3 is built from 14 residues. CDR3 nucleotide sequence: TGTGCCAGCAGCTCAGGACAGGGCAGCACTGAAGCTTTCTTT. As protein: CASSSGQGSTEAFF.

This chain joins TRBV10-2 and TRBJ2-5; 10 positions agree with TRBD1. Germline V gene lookup returns CDR1 WSHSY and CDR2 SAAADI. This CDR3 is 15 amino acids long. J gave up 3 bases and V 3 bases, and 4 bases lay outside the gene matches. In DNA form, the CDR3 reads TGCGCCAGCAGTGAACTAGGACAGGGGGAAGAGACCCAGTACTTC. Its translation: CASSELGQGEETQYF.

This clone was recorded only once. The rearrangement joins TRBV4-2 to TRBJ2-7; TRBD1 matches at 8 bases. Germline values: CDR1 LGHNA, CDR2 YNFKEQ. CDR3 size: 14 residues. J lost 7 bases, V lost 0 bases, and 5 bases had no gene match. CDR3 protein: CASSQDRGRWEQYF. The CDR3 DNA is TGTGCCAGCAGCCAAGACAGGGGGCGGTGGGAGCAGTACTTC.